The 32 T cell receptor beta chains below all came from one sample that was sequenced in a study of T cell changes during pregnancy in multiple sclerosis. Profiling relied on immunoSEQ multiplex PCR, and the TCRdb table lists in-frame clones only, not all of them. This table holds fewer than 90,000 clones, about 94% found once. Specimen: peripheral blood, collected in the third trimester of pregnancy. Receptor source: a female donor with multiple sclerosis, enrolled in a pregnancy study.

The J gene is TRBJ1-1, the V gene TRBV10-3; 9 bases map to TRBD1. V shed 6 bases, J shed 1 base, and the junction held 3 bases outside the gene matches. Germline-derived CDR1 and CDR2 are ENHRY and SYGVKD. The CDR3 is 14 residues long. The CDR3 loop is CAISKGQGNTEAFF. CDR3 coding DNA: TGTGCCATCAGCAAGGGACAGGGGAACACTGAAGCTTTCTTT.

The V and J genes are TRBV7-9 and TRBJ2-7, with a possible D match to TRBD2 (5 bases). The germline V gene encodes CDR1 SEHNR and CDR2 FQNEAQ (reference sequence). This CDR3 is 15 amino acids long. The V end lost 1 base, the J end lost 3 bases, and 13 bases lay between the germline ends. CDR3 nucleotides: TGTGCCAGCAGCTTAGGTGGACTGAGCCACTACGAGCAGTACTTC. Its protein is CASSLGGLSHYEQYF.

The chain recombines TRBV2 with TRBJ1-2; no clear D. V lost 6 bases and J lost 0, with 8 bases in between. The CDR3 spans 13 residues. CDR1 is SNHLY and CDR2 is FYNNEI in the germline V gene. CDR3 sequence: CASRSSANYGYTF. The CDR3 region has the DNA TGTGCCAGCAGGAGCTCGGCTAACTATGGCTACACCTTC.

The chain uses TRBV28 and TRBJ2-5; 8 bases map to TRBD1. This CDR3 comprises 16 residues. Germline values: CDR1 MDHEN, CDR2 SYDVKM. Germline trimming cut 1 base from V and 1 base from J; bases unmatched to any gene: 5. The chain's CDR3 is CASSLSAGGSQETQYF. As DNA, the CDR3 is TGTGCCAGCAGTTTATCGGCAGGGGGCTCCCAAGAGACCCAGTACTTC.

The chain joins TRBV30 to TRBJ2-1, with TRBD2 as a possible D gene (6 bases). With 5 bases removed from V and 9 bases from J, the gap between germline ends came to 23 bases. CDR1 is GTSNPN and CDR2 is SVGIG in the germline V gene (reference sequence). The CDR3 loop spans 15 amino acids. The CDR3 protein is CAWLKGTQVGGEQFF. The CDR3 nucleotides read TGTGCCTGGCTTAAGGGGACTCAGGTCGGAGGTGAGCAGTTCTTC.

The V and J genes are TRBV6-1 and TRBJ2-1; possible D gene TRBD1, 6 bases. The V and J ends lost 8 bases and 4 bases respectively, with 15 bases between them. This CDR3 region has 14 residues. Germline loops: CDR1 MNHNS, CDR2 SASEGT. CDR3 amino acids: CASSWTAFYNEQFF. In DNA, the CDR3 is TGTGCCAGCTCTTGGACAGCCTTTTACAATGAGCAGTTCTTC.

The chain couples TRBV11-2 to TRBJ2-1, with TRBD1 matching over 9 bases. V lost 5 bases and J lost 0; bases outside the gene matches: 2. The V gene's germline CDR1 is SGHAT and CDR2 FQNNGV. This CDR3 comprises 15 residues. CDR3 loop: CASSQQGASYNEQFF. The CDR3 nucleotides read TGTGCCAGCAGCCAACAGGGGGCCTCCTACAATGAGCAGTTCTTC.

The gene calls are TRBV28 and TRBJ1-1; the match to TRBD1 covers 7 bases. The ends lost 5 bases at V and 1 base at J; junction bases unmatched: 1. Germline V gene sequence: CDR1 MDHEN, CDR2 SYDVKM. The CDR3 sequence is 13 residues long. CDR3 loop: CASSTGENTEAFF. The CDR3 DNA reads as TGTGCCAGCAGTACAGGGGAGAACACTGAAGCTTTCTTT.

This chain links TRBV5-4 with TRBJ2-3, with 13 positions matching TRBD2. CDR1 and CDR2 (germline): SGHNT, YYREEE (reference sequence). With 0 bases clipped from V and 3 bases from J, the junction kept 1 base outside the gene matches. The CDR3 runs to 16 residues. CDR3 coding DNA: TGTGCCAGCAGCTTGGGACTAGCGGGAGGAACAGATACGCAGTATTTT. It yields the protein CASSLGLAGGTDTQYF.

The chain joins TRBV6-1 to TRBJ2-3, with D possibly TRBD2 on 5 matching bases. Germline V gene sequence: CDR1 MNHNS, CDR2 SASEGT. V lost 7 bases to trimming and J lost 2 bases, with 13 bases between them. The CDR3 has 14 residues. The CDR3 protein is CASKISAYTDTQYF. The CDR3 region has the DNA TGTGCCAGCAAGATTAGCGCCTACACAGATACGCAGTATTTT.

This clone has just one count. The V and J genes are TRBV5-1 and TRBJ1-3; perhaps TRBD1 as D (5 bases). The CDR3 spans 16 residues. Trimming removed 2 bases from V and 0 bases from J, with 12 bases in between. Germline loops: CDR1 SGHRS, CDR2 YFSETQ. CDR3 sequence (DNA): TGCGCCAGCAGCTTCGACAGACCAGACTCTGGAAACACCATATATTTT. Its translation: CASSFDRPDSGNTIYF.

V and J are TRBV14 and TRBJ2-1; D gene unclear. Germline CDR1 SGHDN, CDR2 FVKESK. The CDR3 is 12 amino acids. V was cut by 5 bases and J by 9 bases, with 11 bases left in between. This CDR3 is CASSYNGGEQFF. CDR3 nucleotides: TGTGCCAGCAGCTACAACGGCGGTGAGCAGTTCTTC.

This chain joins TRBV5-1 and TRBJ2-1; 8 positions agree with TRBD1. V was pared by 4 bases and J by 5 bases, with 11 bases of the junction left unmatched. The CDR3 extends over 16 amino acids. Germline CDR1 SGHRS, CDR2 YFSETQ. The CDR3 sequence: CASSQGAVWSNNEQFF. The CDR3, as DNA: TGCGCCAGCAGCCAGGGGGCCGTCTGGTCGAACAATGAGCAGTTCTTC. Filled out from reference TRBV5-1 and TRBJ2-1, the complete variable domain reads KAGVTQTPRYLIKTRGQQVTLSCSPISGHRSVSWYQQTPGQGLQFLFEYFSETQRNKGNFPGRFSGRQFSNSRSEMNVSTLELGDSALYLCASSQGAVWSNNEQFFGPGTRLTVL.

V usage is TRBV5-5 and J usage is TRBJ1-2; 7 bases are shared with TRBD1. In germline, CDR1 is SGHKS, CDR2 YYEKEE (reference sequence). V shed 4 bases and J 1 base; nucleotides not matched to a gene: 10. The length of the CDR3 is 16 residues. CDR3 in amino acids: CASSLDTGARNYGYTF. The CDR3 DNA reads as TGTGCCAGCAGCCTGGATACAGGGGCCCGTAACTATGGCTACACCTTC.

This clone was found once. This chain uses TRBV2 with TRBJ2-6, with D uncertain. Germline V gene data show CDR1 as SNHLY and CDR2 as FYNNEI. V shed 6 bases and J shed 2 bases, with 11 bases lying between them. This CDR3 region has 15 residues. The CDR3 sequence is CASSARVAGANVLTF. Written as DNA, the CDR3 is TGTGCCAGCAGCGCCCGGGTGGCTGGGGCCAACGTCCTGACTTTC.

The V gene is TRBV9, the J gene TRBJ2-7; the match to TRBD1 covers 12 bases. The V gene end was trimmed by 0 bases and the J gene end by 4 bases; junction bases not matched to a gene: 5. The CDR3 length is 16 residues. Germline V gene data show CDR1 as SGDLS and CDR2 as YYNGEE. CDR3 protein: CASSVEGDRGQYEQYF. CDR3 nucleotide sequence: TGTGCCAGCAGCGTAGAGGGGGACAGGGGGCAGTACGAGCAGTACTTC. Full variable domain (rest looked up from reference TRBV9 and TRBJ2-7): DSGVTQTPKHLITATGQRVTLRCSPRSGDLSVYWYQQSLDQGLQFLIQYYNGEERAKGNILERFSAQQFPDLHSELNLSSLELGDSALYFCASSVEGDRGQYEQYFGPGTRLTVT.

The chain links TRBV29-1 to TRBJ2-5; D perhaps matches TRBD1 (7 bases). Trimming took off 4 bases at V and 2 bases at J, with 14 bases between the two ends. The CDR3 has 14 amino acids. Germline V CDR1 and CDR2: SQVTM, ANQGSEA. DNA of the CDR3: TGCAGCGTTGGGTTACCAGGGGGGCAAGAGACCCAGTACTTC. Protein: CSVGLPGGQETQYF.

This clone was recorded a few times. The CDR3 nucleotides read TGTGCCAGCAACAGGGGGTGGGCCGGGGAGCTGTTTTTT. It codes for CASNRGWAGELFF. The genes are TRBV2 and TRBJ2-2, with 8 bases aligning to TRBD1. V was pared by 7 bases and J by 6 bases, with 4 bases of the junction left unmatched. Germline loops: CDR1 SNHLY, CDR2 FYNNEI. The CDR3 contains 13 residues.

The V call is TRBV5-1, the J call TRBJ2-1, with D possibly matching TRBD2 (6 bases). Trimming removed 1 base at V and 6 bases at J, with 14 bases between. Germline values: CDR1 SGHRS, CDR2 YFSETQ. The CDR3 has 15 amino acids. CDR3 DNA sequence: TGCGCCAGCAGCTTGACTAGCTCCCCACTCAATGAGCAGTTCTTC. It translates to CASSLTSSPLNEQFF.

The chain links TRBV27 to TRBJ1-2; D is perhaps TRBD1 (6 bases). Trimming took 2 bases from V and 5 from J, leaving 12 bases between them. Germline V lookup: CDR1 MNHEY, CDR2 SMNVEV (reference sequence). The CDR3 extends over 14 amino acids. In DNA, the CDR3 is TGTGCCAGCAGTTTAAGCAGGGGACGTTATGGCTACACCTTC. This codes for CASSLSRGRYGYTF.

This sequence joins TRBV7-8 and TRBJ2-7, with a weak D call TRBD2 (5 bases). V lost 6 bases, J lost 3 bases, and 21 bases lay in between. The length of the CDR3 is 16 residues. Germline V gene data show CDR1 as SGHVS and CDR2 as FQNEAQ. The CDR3 bases are TGTGCCAGCAGACCCCAACCCGGACTTGGGTTCTACGAGCAGTACTTC. Its protein product is CASRPQPGLGFYEQYF.

V usage is TRBV5-1 and J usage is TRBJ2-3, with 10 bases identical to TRBD2. In germline, CDR1 is SGHRS, CDR2 YFSETQ. J lost 4 bases, V lost 4 bases, and 6 bases had no gene match. This CDR3 is 15 amino acids long. This CDR3 is CASSPYLAGADTQYF. The CDR3 DNA is TGCGCCAGCAGCCCGTATCTAGCGGGAGCAGATACGCAGTATTTT.

This clone occurred once. The chain has TRBV25-1 and TRBJ2-2, with 12 bases fitting TRBD2. This CDR3 is built from 14 residues. With 9 bases clipped from V and 7 bases from J, the junction kept 6 bases outside the gene matches. Germline V gene sequence: CDR1 MGHDK, CDR2 SYGVNS. The CDR3 loop reads CASRTSGTGGELFF. The CDR3, as DNA: TGTGCCAGTCGGACTAGCGGGACTGGCGGGGAGCTGTTTTTT. Based on the CDR3 plus reference TRBV25-1 and TRBJ2-2, the full variable domain is EADIYQTPRYLVIGTGKKITLECSQTMGHDKMYWYQQDPGMELHLIHYSYGVNSTEKGDLSSESTVSRIRTEHFPLTLESARPSHTSQYLCASRTSGTGGELFFGEGSRLTVL.

The genes are TRBV6-1 and TRBJ1-1, with TRBD1 identical over 7 bases. The CDR3 covers 13 residues. Germline V gene sequence: CDR1 MNHNS, CDR2 SASEGT. V dropped 3 bases and J dropped 6; count of bases not matched to a gene: 4. CDR3 protein: CASSETGRPEAFF. Written as DNA, the CDR3 is TGTGCCAGCAGTGAGACAGGGCGCCCTGAAGCTTTCTTT.

This chain links TRBV2 with TRBJ2-5; D perhaps matches TRBD2 (6 bases). This CDR3 has 15 residues. Trimming shortened V by 7 bases and J by 5 bases, and 20 bases separated the two germline ends. In germline, CDR1 is SNHLY, CDR2 FYNNEI. The CDR3 loop reads CASTHPWVAEETQYF. In nucleotides, the CDR3 is TGTGCCAGCACACACCCGTGGGTAGCGGAGGAGACCCAGTACTTC.

The CDR3 coding sequence is TGTGCCAGCAGTGACTACAGGCTAGACTCTGGAAACACCATATATTTT. Translation: CASSDYRLDSGNTIYF. V and J are TRBV6-1 and TRBJ1-3, with a tentative D call TRBD1 (5 bases). The V end lost 3 bases, the J end lost 0 bases, and 12 bases lay between the germline ends. From germline, CDR1 is MNHNS and CDR2 SASEGT. The CDR3 loop spans 16 amino acids.

This rearrangement joins TRBV9 to TRBJ1-2, with D possibly being TRBD1 (6 bases). The germline gives CDR1 SGDLS, CDR2 YYNGEE. The germline V and J ends were trimmed by 0 bases and 6 bases, with 18 bases remaining between them. The CDR3 contains 16 residues. This CDR3 is CASSVGGGVQGHGYTF. CDR3 nucleotides: TGTGCCAGCAGCGTAGGGGGGGGAGTACAGGGCCATGGCTACACCTTC.

This clone came up a few times. The chain is built from TRBV2 and TRBJ1-1, with 11 bases that match TRBD1. V gave up 10 bases and J gave up 11 bases; unmatched junction bases: 6. CDR1 SNHLY and CDR2 FYNNEI come from the germline V gene. The CDR3 sequence is 11 residues long. The CDR3 nucleotides read TGTGCCACCCGGGGGACAGGGGGTGCTTTCTTT. As protein: CATRGTGGAFF.

This clone was seen a few times. V is TRBV29-1 and J is TRBJ1-1; D is unclear. The CDR3 contains 13 residues. The V end lost 3 bases, the J end lost 4 bases, and 12 bases lay between the germline ends. Germline V gene data show CDR1 as SQVTM and CDR2 as ANQGSEA. The CDR3 sequence is CSVEKTMGTEAFF. The CDR3 DNA is TGCAGCGTTGAGAAGACAATGGGCACTGAAGCTTTCTTT.

In DNA form, the CDR3 reads TGTGCCAGCAGTTCGACTTCTAGCGGGAGTTGGGCCACAGATACGCAGTATTTT. It yields the protein CASSSTSSGSWATDTQYF. This rearrangement joins TRBV28 to TRBJ2-3; 10 positions match TRBD2. The ends lost 4 bases at V and 2 bases at J; junction bases unmatched: 12. The CDR3 extends over 18 amino acids. Germline assignment: CDR1 MDHEN and CDR2 SYDVKM.

This chain connects TRBV6-1 to TRBJ2-7; D unresolved. The germline CDR1 and CDR2 sequences are MNHNS and SASEGT. The CDR3 sequence is 12 residues long. V was clipped by 8 bases and J by 1 base, with 9 bases between them. The CDR3 spells CASSGYSYEQYF. The DNA of the CDR3 is TGTGCCAGCTCGGGTTATTCCTACGAGCAGTACTTC.

The V call is TRBV18, the J call TRBJ1-1, with D unclear. This CDR3 is built from 11 residues. V dropped 7 bases and J dropped 0 bases, with 3 bases sitting between them. From germline, CDR1 is KGHSH and CDR2 LQKENI. As DNA, the CDR3 is TGTGCCAGCTTAATGAACACTGAAGCTTTCTTT. Protein: CASLMNTEAFF.